These T cell receptor beta chains were read from a single sample in a study of Graves' ophthalmopathy and Graves' hyperthyroidism. TCRdb reanalysed the multiplex PCR reads using MiXCR and keeps one entry per CDR3 protein. The sample has roughly 300,000 distinct CDR3 sequences; 15% to 20% are singletons. The sample taken for sequencing was peripheral blood. The source of these receptors is an adult man with Graves' ophthalmopathy. CDR3s include the opening cysteine and the closing phenylalanine or tryptophan. D genes are given only for firm matches. A row's size may be missing; if present it is once, few, many or a size class.

V gene: TRBV7-2; D gene: TRBD1; J gene: TRBJ1-2; clone size: many; CDR3 DNA: TGTGCCAGCAGCTTATACGGCCAGGACAGGGTGAATGGCTACACCTTC; CDR3 protein: CASSLYGQDRVNGYTF
V gene: TRBV9; D gene: TRBD2; J gene: TRBJ2-5; clone size: many; CDR3 DNA: TGTGCCAGCAGCGTAGCAGGCACTAGCGGGAGAGAGACCCAGTACTTC; CDR3 protein: CASSVAGTSGRETQYF
V gene: TRBV6-2/TRBV6-3; D gene: .; J gene: TRBJ1-5; clone size: many; CDR3 DNA: TGTGCCAGCAGTTACTCGGTTCTTAGCAATCAGCCCCAGCATTTT; CDR3 protein: CASSYSVLSNQPQHF
V gene: TRBV19; D gene: TRBD1; J gene: TRBJ1-5; clone size: many; CDR3 DNA: TGTGCCAGTAGTACCGGACAGGCCGGTCAGCCCCAGCATTTT; CDR3 protein: CASSTGQAGQPQHF
V gene: TRBV11-2; D gene: .; J gene: TRBJ2-5; clone size: many; CDR3 DNA: TGTGCCAGCAGCTTAGCTAGCGACCAAGAGACCCAGTACTTC; CDR3 protein: CASSLASDQETQYF
V gene: TRBV6-2/TRBV6-3; D gene: TRBD1; J gene: TRBJ1-5; clone size: many; CDR3 DNA: TGTGCCAGCAGTCCGGGACAGGGAATAAATCAGCCCCAGCATTTT; CDR3 protein: CASSPGQGINQPQHF
V gene: TRBV29-1; D gene: .; J gene: TRBJ2-5; clone size: many; CDR3 DNA: TGCAGCGTTGCCTGGGGACGCCAAGAGACCCAGTACTTC; CDR3 protein: CSVAWGRQETQYF
V gene: TRBV27; D gene: .; J gene: TRBJ1-5; clone size: many; CDR3 DNA: TGTGCCAGCAGTTTATATGGCTTCAATCAGCCCCAGCATTTT; CDR3 protein: CASSLYGFNQPQHF
V gene: TRBV11-1; D gene: .; J gene: TRBJ2-7; clone size: many; CDR3 DNA: TGTGCCAGCAGCACCCGTCGGGCAGGGGCATACGAGCAGTACTTC; CDR3 protein: CASSTRRAGAYEQYF
V gene: TRBV28; D gene: .; J gene: TRBJ1-2; clone size: many; CDR3 DNA: TGTGCCAGCAGTTACAGGGTCGGAGGCTACACCTTC; CDR3 protein: CASSYRVGGYTF
V gene: TRBV27; D gene: .; J gene: TRBJ1-5; clone size: many; CDR3 DNA: TGTGCCAGCAGTTCCAGGGGAGGCAATCAGCCCCAGCATTTT; CDR3 protein: CASSSRGGNQPQHF
V gene: TRBV19; D gene: .; J gene: TRBJ1-5; clone size: many; CDR3 DNA: TGTGCCAGCCGTCCGCGGGAAGGCTATAGCAATCAGCCCCAGCATTTT; CDR3 protein: CASRPREGYSNQPQHF
V gene: TRBV5-1; D gene: .; J gene: TRBJ1-1; clone size: many; CDR3 DNA: TGCGCCAGCAGCTTGGTAGGCAGGGTGGGCACTGAAGCTTTCTTT; CDR3 protein: CASSLVGRVGTEAFF
V gene: TRBV6-5; D gene: TRBD1; J gene: TRBJ2-7; clone size: many; CDR3 DNA: TGTGCCAGCAGTTGGGGACAGATCTCCTACGGGGAGCAGTACTTC; CDR3 protein: CASSWGQISYGEQYF
V gene: TRBV12-3/TRBV12-4; D gene: .; J gene: TRBJ1-2; clone size: many; CDR3 DNA: TGTGCCAGCAGGTCGGGGTTGGACTACACCTTC; CDR3 protein: CASRSGLDYTF
V gene: TRBV20-1; D gene: TRBD1; J gene: TRBJ2-2; clone size: .; CDR3 DNA: TGCAGTGCCCAAAACGCGGGACAGGGGAACACCGGGGAGCTGTTTTTT; CDR3 protein: CSAQNAGQGNTGELFF
V gene: TRBV9; D gene: .; J gene: TRBJ1-2; clone size: many; CDR3 DNA: TGTGCCAGCAGCTTGCAGGCGGGACGGCCGAACTATGGCTACACCTTC; CDR3 protein: CASSLQAGRPNYGYTF
V gene: TRBV11-2; D gene: .; J gene: TRBJ1-3; clone size: .; CDR3 DNA: TGTGCCAGCAGCCGTTTCTCTTCTGGAAACACCATATATTTT; CDR3 protein: CASSRFSSGNTIYF
V gene: TRBV5-1; D gene: .; J gene: TRBJ1-1; clone size: many; CDR3 DNA: TGCGCCAGCAGCTTGGAACCGTTGAACACTGAAGCTTTCTTT; CDR3 protein: CASSLEPLNTEAFF
V gene: TRBV19; D gene: TRBD2; J gene: TRBJ2-4; clone size: many; CDR3 DNA: TGTGCCAGTAGTCGTAGCGGGGGGGGCGGTGGCATTCAGTACTTC; CDR3 protein: CASSRSGGGGGIQYF
V gene: TRBV18; D gene: .; J gene: TRBJ1-1; clone size: many; CDR3 DNA: TGTGCCAGCTCACCAAGGACGGCAGAGAACACTGAAGCTTTCTTT; CDR3 protein: CASSPRTAENTEAFF
V gene: TRBV12-3/TRBV12-4; D gene: .; J gene: TRBJ2-3; clone size: many; CDR3 DNA: TGTGCCAGCAGTTTCCAGGGTGGGACAGATACGCAGTATTTT; CDR3 protein: CASSFQGGTDTQYF
V gene: TRBV2; D gene: .; J gene: TRBJ1-3; clone size: .; CDR3 DNA: TGTGCCAGCAGGGACGGAGGTTCCTCTGGAAACACCATATATTTT; CDR3 protein: CASRDGGSSGNTIYF
V gene: TRBV28; D gene: TRBD1; J gene: TRBJ1-1; clone size: many; CDR3 DNA: TGTGCCGGGGGGACAGGGAGGAACACTGAAGCTTTCTTT; CDR3 protein: CAGGTGRNTEAFF